This T cell receptor beta chain emerged from a study of T cell clonality in common variable immunodeficiency. Study-wide results and limits: Compared with healthy controls, CVID subjects showed increased TCRbeta clonality, mostly in about a third.

Germline CDR1 and CDR2: LGHNT and FRNRAP. This CDR3 region has 16 residues. The V end was cut by 0 bases, the J end by 0 bases, with 11 bases between. Assay: immunoSEQ multiplex PCR; the TCRdb copy retains only in-frame clones and omits some. Sampling found about 43,000 clones, none seen once. This clone was recorded many times. The antigen remains undetermined. The CDR3 extends 3 residues past the end of the read, so its final part is completed from the germline J gene. Sequenced material: peripheral blood mononuclear cells. This rearrangement joins TRBV12-5 to TRBJ1-1, with TRBD1 as a possible D gene (5 bases). This clonotype was obtained from a person aged 18-69 years in good health. The DNA read from the CDR3 is TGTGCTAGTGGTTTGGTAAGAAAAGGGGTGAACACTGAA. Its translation is CASGLVRKGVNTE. In full, the CDR3 is CASGLVRKGVNTEAFF.